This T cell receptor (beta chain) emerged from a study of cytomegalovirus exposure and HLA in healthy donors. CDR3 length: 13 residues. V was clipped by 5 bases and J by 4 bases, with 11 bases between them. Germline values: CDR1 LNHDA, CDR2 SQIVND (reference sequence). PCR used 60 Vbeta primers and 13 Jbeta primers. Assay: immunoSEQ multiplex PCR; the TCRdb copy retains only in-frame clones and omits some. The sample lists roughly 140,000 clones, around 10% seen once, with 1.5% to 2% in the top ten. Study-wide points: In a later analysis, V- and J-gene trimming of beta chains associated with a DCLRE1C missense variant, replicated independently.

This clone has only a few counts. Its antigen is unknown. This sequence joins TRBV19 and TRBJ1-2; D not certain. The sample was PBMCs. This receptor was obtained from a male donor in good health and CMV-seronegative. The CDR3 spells CASSRRVRYGYTF. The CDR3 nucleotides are TGTGCCAGTAGTCGCCGGGTTCGCTATGGCTACACCTTC.